Following are 28 T cell receptor beta chains from one sample sequenced in a study of T cell responses to AZD1222 COVID-19 vaccine. Sequenced by immunoSEQ multiplex PCR; TCRdb stores in-frame clones only, minus some. Of about 150,000 clones listed, more than 85% are singletons. This sample comprised peripheral blood, obtained 28 days after the second AZD1222 dose. Receptor source: an adult who received the AZD1222 COVID-19 vaccine.

J is TRBJ2-7 and V is TRBV28; D remains ambiguous. Germline CDR1 MDHEN, CDR2 SYDVKM. The CDR3 length is 12 residues. The germline V and J ends were trimmed by 8 bases and 5 bases, with 13 bases remaining between them. The CDR3: CASAQGRNEQYF. DNA for the CDR3: TGTGCCAGCGCCCAAGGTCGCAACGAGCAGTACTTC.

The chain links TRBV11-2 to TRBJ1-1; D possibly corresponds to TRBD1 (5 bases). The CDR3 has 13 amino acids. Germline CDR1 and CDR2: SGHAT and FQNNGV. Trimming took off 3 bases at V and 1 base at J, with 6 bases between the two ends. The CDR3 region has the DNA TGTGCCAGCAGCTTCGGGGGGAACACTGAAGCTTTCTTT. It encodes CASSFGGNTEAFF.

The J gene is TRBJ2-7, the V gene TRBV19, with TRBD2 matching 14 bases. The CDR3 runs to 16 residues. V lost 4 bases to trimming and J lost 4 bases; unmatched junction nucleotides: 6. Germline lookup yields CDR1 LNHDA and CDR2 SQIVND (reference sequence). The CDR3 sequence is CASSTGLAGGLYEQYF. CDR3 sequence (DNA): TGTGCCAGTAGTACCGGACTAGCGGGAGGTTTGTACGAGCAGTACTTC.

The chain employs TRBV10-3 and TRBJ1-3; D might be TRBD1 (5 bases). V shed 11 bases and J shed 0 bases, with 14 bases lying between them. CDR3 length: 14 residues. Looked up from germline, CDR1 is ENHRY and CDR2 is SYGVKD. CDR3 nucleotides: TGTGCCGTGGCGAAAGACAGCTCTGGAAACACCATATATTTT. It encodes CAVAKDSSGNTIYF.

The chain is built from TRBV24-1 and TRBJ2-3; 11 bases are shared with TRBD2. From germline, CDR1 is KGHDR and CDR2 SFDVKD. The CDR3 spans 18 residues. V lost 2 bases and J lost 0; bases outside the gene matches: 6. This chain's CDR3 is CATSDSPGLAESTDTQYF. Here the CDR3 DNA reads TGTGCCACCAGTGATTCCCCGGGACTAGCGGAAAGCACAGATACGCAGTATTTT.

This clone appeared a single time. The chain employs TRBV11-2 and TRBJ1-1; 7 bases align to TRBD1. This CDR3 region has 14 residues. V lost 4 bases, J lost 0 bases, and 2 bases stayed unmatched. Per germline, CDR1 SGHAT and CDR2 FQNNGV. The CDR3 sequence: CASSSGQMNTEAFF. CDR3 DNA sequence: TGTGCCAGCAGCTCGGGACAGATGAACACTGAAGCTTTCTTT.

The chain combines TRBV4-2 with TRBJ1-2; 7 bases agree with TRBD1. Germline V gene lookup returns CDR1 LGHNA and CDR2 YNFKEQ. Trimming took 2 bases from V and 3 from J; bases not matched to a gene: 12. The CDR3 is 17 residues long. CDR3 in amino acids: CASSQHDREKPYYGYTF. Written as DNA, the CDR3 is TGTGCCAGCAGCCAACACGACAGGGAGAAGCCTTACTATGGCTACACCTTC.

The table lists this clone with a count of one. The V and J genes are TRBV5-1 and TRBJ1-1; D is unclear. Germline CDR1 SGHRS, CDR2 YFSETQ. The ends were cut back, 1 base at V and 1 base at J, with 11 bases in the middle. The CDR3 has 15 amino acids. DNA of the CDR3: TGCGCCAGCAGCTTGAGGTTGGCGGAGAACACTGAAGCTTTCTTT. Translation: CASSLRLAENTEAFF.

This sequence joins TRBV2 and TRBJ1-1; 9 bases agree with TRBD1. Germline V gene data show CDR1 as SNHLY and CDR2 as FYNNEI. The V gene end was trimmed by 2 bases and the J gene end by 4 bases; junction bases not matched to a gene: 5. The CDR3 length is 15 residues. CDR3 DNA: TGTGCCAGCAGTGAATGGGGACAGGGCGCCACTGAAGCTTTCTTT. Translating it yields CASSEWGQGATEAFF.

This clone appeared a single time. The chain has TRBV10-1 and TRBJ2-3; 8 bases are a match to TRBD2. The length of the CDR3 is 13 residues. Germline V gene lookup returns CDR1 WNHNN and CDR2 SYGVQD (reference sequence). Trimming removed 11 bases from V and 4 bases from J; junction bases left unmatched: 8. CDR3 sequence (DNA): TGCGCCTCCGCGAGCGGGAGTCCAGATACGCAGTATTTT. This translates into CASASGSPDTQYF.

V gene TRBV19 combines with J gene TRBJ1-4, with D possibly matching TRBD1 (6 bases). CDR3 length: 12 residues. Germline CDR1 LNHDA, CDR2 SQIVND (reference sequence). The germline V and J ends were trimmed by 3 bases and 12 bases, with 11 bases remaining between them. CDR3 amino acids: CASSMTGTELFF. The CDR3 DNA sequence: TGTGCCAGTAGTATGACAGGAACAGAACTGTTTTTT.

The chain employs TRBV6-5 and TRBJ2-7, with 8 bases fitting TRBD1. The CDR3 is made up of 15 amino acids. The J segment lost 6 bases and the V segment lost 6 bases, leaving 13 bases of the junction unmatched. Per the germline V gene, CDR1 is MNHEY and CDR2 is SVGAGI. In DNA form, the CDR3 reads TGTGCCAGCAGGGACAGGGCGCGACTAGGATCCGAGCAGTACTTC. Its protein product is CASRDRARLGSEQYF.

This chain joins TRBV25-1 and TRBJ2-1, with D possibly being TRBD1 (5 bases). V was pared by 11 bases and J by 7 bases, with 21 bases between. The CDR3 sequence is 14 residues long. The germline gives CDR1 MGHDK, CDR2 SYGVNS. The CDR3 is CASVVAGQENEQFF. The CDR3 bases are TGTGCCTCAGTCGTAGCCGGACAAGAGAATGAGCAGTTCTTC.

This clone showed up just once. The V gene is TRBV9, the J gene TRBJ2-7; unclear D gene. Germline V CDR1 and CDR2: SGDLS, YYNGEE. The CDR3 has 14 amino acids. V was shortened by 0 bases and J by 0 bases, with 7 bases between the two germline ends. DNA of the CDR3: TGTGCCAGCAGCGTAGCCCGTAGCTCCTACGAGCAGTACTTC. It codes for CASSVARSSYEQYF.

This rearrangement joins TRBV7-2 to TRBJ2-7; D is ambiguous. The CDR3 sequence is 15 residues long. Germline CDR1 SGHTA, CDR2 FQGNSA. Trimming shortened V by 6 bases and J by 5 bases, and 20 bases separated the two germline ends. The CDR3 DNA reads TGTGCCAGCAGGCTGAGAACCAACGCACCCCACGAGCAGTACTTC. Its translation: CASRLRTNAPHEQYF. The variable domain in full, completed from reference TRBV7-2 and TRBJ2-7, reads GAGVSQSPSNKVTEKGKDVELRCDPISGHTALYWYRQSLGQGLEFLIYFQGNSAPDKSGLPSDRFSAERTGGSVSTLTIQRTQQEDSAVYLCASRLRTNAPHEQYFGPGTRLTVT.

V is TRBV5-6 and J is TRBJ1-5; maybe TRBD1 (5 bases). CDR1 and CDR2 from the germline V gene are SGHDT and YYEEEE. The CDR3 has 14 residues. Trimming took 0 bases from V and 10 from J, leaving 14 bases between them. This CDR3 reads CASSLVGTGEPQHF. The CDR3 nucleotides read TGTGCCAGCAGCTTGGTAGGGACCGGGGAACCCCAGCATTTT.

The CDR3 loop is CASSHGTLPSRGEQYF. The CDR3 bases are TGTGCCAGCAGCCATGGTACTCTGCCTAGCCGGGGGGAGCAGTACTTC. The V and J genes are TRBV3-1 (or the pseudogene TRBV3-2) and TRBJ2-7; TRBD2 is a possible D gene (6 bases). CDR1 LGHDT and CDR2 YNNKEL come from the germline V gene (reference sequence). This CDR3 is built from 16 residues. Trimming pared 3 bases from V and 7 bases from J, leaving 22 bases between.

This rearrangement joins TRBV7-9 to TRBJ2-6; possibly TRBD1 for D (6 bases). Germline-derived CDR1 and CDR2 are SEHNR and FQNEAQ (reference sequence). Trimming took 5 bases from V and 0 from J, leaving 17 bases between them. The CDR3 is 18 residues long. The CDR3 loop reads CASSLPPDSLSGANVLTF. CDR3 DNA sequence: TGTGCCAGCAGCCTCCCTCCGGACAGCCTCTCTGGGGCCAACGTCCTGACTTTC.

This chain links TRBV6-5 with TRBJ2-3; D call uncertain. With 6 bases removed from V and 0 bases from J, the gap between germline ends came to 7 bases. CDR3 length: 13 amino acids. Germline V CDR1 and CDR2: MNHEY, SVGAGI. For the CDR3, the DNA is TGTGCCAGCAGCTCCGACAGCACAGATACGCAGTATTTT. Encoded protein: CASSSDSTDTQYF.

J is TRBJ2-7 and V is TRBV5-1; 8 bases agree with TRBD1. V gave up 4 bases and J gave up 4 bases; unmatched junction bases: 7. Germline CDR1 SGHRS, CDR2 YFSETQ. The CDR3 contains 14 residues. Written as DNA, the CDR3 is TGCGCCAGCAGCACTCAACGACAGGGGTACGAGCAGTACTTC. Its protein is CASSTQRQGYEQYF. Using reference TRBV5-1 and TRBJ2-7 for the parts outside the CDR3, the full variable domain is KAGVTQTPRYLIKTRGQQVTLSCSPISGHRSVSWYQQTPGQGLQFLFEYFSETQRNKGNFPGRFSGRQFSNSRSEMNVSTLELGDSALYLCASSTQRQGYEQYFGPGTRLTVT.

This chain links TRBV19 with TRBJ2-1; 14 bases line up with TRBD2. Germline V gene data show CDR1 as LNHDA and CDR2 as SQIVND (reference sequence). The CDR3 totals 13 residues. Germline trimming cut 9 bases from V and 9 bases from J; bases unmatched to any gene: 4. The CDR3 region is CASQTSGRGEQFF. CDR3 nucleotides: TGTGCCAGCCAGACTAGCGGGAGGGGTGAGCAGTTCTTC. The full variable domain, in which reference TRBV19 and TRBJ2-1 provide the parts outside the CDR3, is DGGITQSPKYLFRKEGQNVTLSCEQNLNHDAMYWYRQDPGQGLRLIYYSQIVNDFQKGDIAEGYSVSREKKESFPLTVTSAQKNPTAFYLCASQTSGRGEQFFGPGTRLTVL.

This clone came up once. CDR3 DNA: TGCAGCGTTGCAGGGCGTCCTGGAAACACCATATATTTT. This encodes CSVAGRPGNTIYF. The rearrangement links TRBV29-1 to TRBJ1-3, with D perhaps TRBD1 (5 bases). Trimming stripped 4 bases from V and 2 bases from J, with 9 bases between. The CDR3 extends over 13 amino acids. CDR1 is SQVTM and CDR2 is ANQGSEA in the germline V gene.

The gene calls are TRBV2 and TRBJ1-1, with D maybe TRBD1 (6 bases). V lost 5 bases and J lost 0, with 7 bases in between. Germline V CDR1 and CDR2: SNHLY, FYNNEI. The CDR3 totals 13 residues. The CDR3 DNA reads as TGTGCCAGCAGTTCAGGGGTGAACACTGAAGCTTTCTTT. This gives the protein CASSSGVNTEAFF.

In this sample, this clone turned up once. The rearrangement links TRBV27 to TRBJ1-1; perhaps TRBD1 as D (5 bases). There are 13 residues in the CDR3. Trimming cost V 2 bases and J 5 bases, with 9 bases left between them. From germline, CDR1 is MNHEY and CDR2 SMNVEV (reference sequence). The DNA of the CDR3 is TGTGCCAGCAGTTTAGCAAGGGGAACTGAAGCTTTCTTT. It translates to CASSLARGTEAFF.

The V gene is TRBV14, the J gene TRBJ2-5, with 7 bases identical to TRBD1. Germline values: CDR1 SGHDN, CDR2 FVKESK. J gave up 4 bases and V 1 base, and 6 bases lay outside the gene matches. This CDR3 region has 15 residues. CDR3 sequence reads: CASSQVEGAGETQYF. CDR3 DNA: TGTGCCAGCAGCCAAGTAGAGGGGGCGGGAGAGACCCAGTACTTC. Supplemented by reference TRBV14 and TRBJ2-5, the full variable domain reads EAGVTQFPSHSVIEKGQTVTLRCDPISGHDNLYWYRRVMGKEIKFLLHFVKESKQDESGMPNNRFLAERTGGTYSTLKVQPAELEDSGVYFCASSQVEGAGETQYFGPGTRLLVL.

The CDR3 region is CASSLSDRSSYEQYF. CDR3 coding DNA: TGTGCCAGCAGCTTATCGGACAGGTCGTCCTACGAGCAGTACTTC. This chain joins TRBV7-2 and TRBJ2-7, with 7 nucleotides matching TRBD1. There are 15 residues in the CDR3. V lost 2 bases, J lost 1 base, and 5 bases stayed unmatched. CDR1 is SGHTA, CDR2 FQGNSA, per germline.

The rearrangement links TRBV28 to TRBJ1-6; a weak D match, TRBD1 (5 bases). The V end was cut by 5 bases, the J end by 8 bases, with 13 bases between. Looked up from germline, CDR1 is MDHEN and CDR2 is SYDVKM. There are 14 residues in the CDR3. CDR3 coding DNA: TGTGCCAGCAGTCCCCAGGGTACATATTCACCCCTCCACTTT. This gives the protein CASSPQGTYSPLHF.

On this clone: The germline gene is not matched at one end of the junction; a read error may be the cause. The V gene is TRBV2, the J gene TRBJ1-2; 11 bases map to TRBD1. Germline values: CDR1 SNHLY, CDR2 FYNNEI. The CDR3 runs to 15 residues. This chain's CDR3 is CASSEGQGADYGYTF. The CDR3 nucleotides are TGTGCCAGCAGCGAAGGACAGGGGGCGGACTATGGCTACACCTTC.